These 29 T cell receptor beta chains originate from one sample sequenced in a study of blood T cells in healthy people across ages. Together with a sample-barcoded 5' primer, a J-beta primer mix was included in a second PCR lasting about 7 to 11 cycles. TCRdb re-derived calls from the 5' RACE reads in MiXCR, one entry per CDR3 protein. The sample carries about a million distinct CDR3 sequences, roughly 51% recorded once. The sample taken for sequencing was blood. These receptors all stem from an older woman in good health.

There are a few counts of this clonotype. The chain employs TRBV12-5 and TRBJ2-2, with D hard to call. V was trimmed by 1 base and J by 9 bases, leaving 6 bases between them. Germline values: CDR1 LGHNT, CDR2 FRNRAP. The CDR3 is made up of 12 amino acids. CDR3 DNA sequence: TGTGCTAGTGGTTTGGAGGCCCGGGAGCTGTTTTTT. Protein sequence: CASGLEARELFF.

The rearrangement joins TRBV12-3 or TRBV12-4 to TRBJ2-1; 8 bases line up with TRBD1. CDR3 length equals 16 residues. Trimming at V came to 0 bases and at J to 5 bases, leaving 6 bases not matched to a gene. CDR3 in DNA: TGTGCCAGCAGTTTAGCGCAGGGGGCGCGTAACAATGAGCAGTTCTTC. The encoded protein is CASSLAQGARNNEQFF.

In the case of this clonotype: One end of the junction varies from germline; a read error may be responsible. V is TRBV7-9 and J is TRBJ1-1; D unclear. There are 16 residues in the CDR3. The germline V gene encodes CDR1 SEHNR and CDR2 FQNEAQ (reference sequence). CDR3 in amino acids: CASSFARPGMNTEAFF. The CDR3, as DNA: TGTGCCAGCAGCTTTGCGAGGCCGGGTATGAACACCGAAGCTTTCTTT.

The chain employs TRBV7-9 and TRBJ2-1, with D possibly matching TRBD2 (6 bases). V lost 5 bases to trimming and J lost 9 bases, with 17 bases between them. This CDR3 contains 14 residues. Per germline, CDR1 SEHNR and CDR2 FQNEAQ (reference sequence). This CDR3 is CASSLEQGGSEQFF. The CDR3 bases are TGTGCCAGCAGCCTAGAGCAGGGAGGATCTGAGCAGTTCTTC.

The chain links TRBV6-1 to TRBJ1-4; the D gene is possibly TRBD1 (5 bases). With 5 bases removed from V and 1 base from J, the gap between germline ends came to 8 bases. CDR1 and CDR2 from the germline V gene are MNHNS and SASEGT. The CDR3 spans 14 residues. CDR3 residues: CASSTGGTNEKLFF. The CDR3 nucleotides read TGTGCCAGCAGTACAGGAGGAACTAATGAAAAACTGTTTTTT.

This clonotype was detected a few times. The chain uses TRBV7-3 and TRBJ1-6; no definite D call. V dropped 3 bases and J dropped 7 bases, with 13 bases sitting between them. The CDR3 loop spans 15 amino acids. The V gene's germline CDR1 is SGHTA and CDR2 FQGTGA. The CDR3 reads CASSLVAASNSPLHF. The CDR3 coding sequence is TGTGCCAGCAGCTTGGTGGCAGCCAGCAATTCACCCCTCCACTTT.

This chain uses TRBV7-9 with TRBJ2-3, with 7 bases lining up with TRBD1. From germline, CDR1 is SEHNR and CDR2 FQNEAQ (reference sequence). V was pared by 3 bases and J by 4 bases, with 13 bases of the junction left unmatched. CDR3 length equals 17 residues. Written as DNA, the CDR3 is TGTGCCAGCAGCTTGAGTCTGCGCCCCCAGGGGGCAGATACGCAGTATTTT. Translated: CASSLSLRPQGADTQYF.

This clonotype was found a few times. This chain links TRBV20-1 with TRBJ2-7; TRBD1 is a possible D gene (6 bases). The ends were cut back, 5 bases at V and 5 bases at J, with 13 bases in the middle. Germline CDR1 reads DFQATT; CDR2 reads SNEGSKA (reference sequence). The CDR3 spans 12 residues. The DNA of the CDR3 is TGCAGTGCTTACAGGGTTAGCAACGAGCAGTACTTC. Translated, it gives CSAYRVSNEQYF.

This chain joins TRBV29-1 and TRBJ2-3, with 8 positions matching TRBD2. The trim removed 2 bases at V and 0 bases at J, leaving 4 bases unmatched. The CDR3 is 15 amino acids. Per the germline V gene, CDR1 is SQVTM and CDR2 is ANQGSEA. The CDR3 spells CSVELASGSTDTQYF. DNA for the CDR3: TGCAGCGTTGAACTGGCTAGCGGGAGCACAGATACGCAGTATTTT.

For this clonotype: One junction end does not reproduce the germline sequence, and a read error may be involved. J is TRBJ1-1 and V is TRBV6-5, with TRBD1 as a possible D gene (5 bases). CDR1 and CDR2 from the germline V gene are MNHEY and SVGAGI. This CDR3 is 13 amino acids long. The CDR3 DNA reads TGTGCCAGCAGTGACTCGGGGGGGGCTGAAGCTTTCTTT. It is translated as CASSDSGGAEAFF.

This clonotype occurred a few times. The CDR3 region is CASSPTRNEQYF. The CDR3 DNA sequence: TGTGCCAGCAGCCCAACGCGGAATGAGCAGTACTTC. The chain joins TRBV6-2 or TRBV6-3 to TRBJ2-5; D remains unclear. Germline CDR1 reads MNHEY; CDR2 reads SVGEGT. This CDR3 is built from 12 residues. Trimming took off 6 bases at V and 11 bases at J, with 16 bases between the two ends.

This clonotype was found a few times. The rearrangement links TRBV6-6 to TRBJ2-5; a possible D gene is TRBD2 (6 bases). The CDR3 runs 12 residues. V was shortened by 10 bases and J by 2 bases, with 11 bases between the two germline ends. The germline V gene has CDR1 MNHNY and CDR2 SVGAGI (reference sequence). The CDR3 DNA is TGTGCCACCGCGGAGGGGCAAGAGACCCAGTACTTC. Residues: CATAEGQETQYF.

This clonotype was recorded a few times. The rearrangement uses TRBV4-2 and TRBJ2-3; 9 nucleotides match TRBD1. The CDR3 covers 16 residues. Germline V gives CDR1 LGHNA, CDR2 YNFKEQ. V shed 0 bases, J shed 7 bases, and the junction held 8 bases outside the gene matches. CDR3 nucleotides: TGTGCCAGCAGCCAAGAGCCGGGACAGGGAAGACATACGCAGTATTTT. Translated: CASSQEPGQGRHTQYF.

V usage is TRBV12-3 or TRBV12-4 and J usage is TRBJ2-7, with unresolved D. Trimming left V 3 bases short and J 0 bases short, with 9 bases between. This CDR3 has 14 residues. CDR3 sequence: CASSLVTSSYEQYF. The CDR3 nucleotides read TGTGCCAGCAGTTTGGTCACAAGCTCCTACGAGCAGTACTTC.

The genes are TRBV7-2 and TRBJ2-2; D may be TRBD2 (5 bases). In germline, CDR1 is SGHTA, CDR2 FQGNSA. The CDR3 has 15 residues. The V and J ends lost 7 bases and 6 bases respectively, with 18 bases between them. CDR3: CASTLANVVAGELFF. The CDR3 nucleotides are TGTGCCAGCACGCTAGCAAACGTCGTCGCCGGGGAGCTGTTTTTT.

This chain uses TRBV12-3 or TRBV12-4 with TRBJ1-5; unclear D gene. The germline V and J ends were trimmed by 1 base and 6 bases, with 7 bases remaining between them. This CDR3 is 13 amino acids long. The CDR3 DNA reads as TGTGCCAGCAGTTTAGGAGGATTTCAGCCCCAGCATTTT. It specifies CASSLGGFQPQHF.

This clonotype came up a few times. J is TRBJ1-2 and V is TRBV29-1; 9 bases fit TRBD1. The trim removed 2 bases at V and 7 bases at J, leaving 5 bases unmatched. There are 13 residues in the CDR3. Germline-derived CDR1 and CDR2 are SQVTM and ANQGSEA. The CDR3 DNA is TGCAGCGTTGAAAAAGGGACAGGGAGTGGCTACACCTTC. Translation: CSVEKGTGSGYTF.

The rearrangement links TRBV27 to TRBJ1-6; D call uncertain. The CDR3 is made up of 12 amino acids. V lost 6 bases and J lost 8, with 8 bases in between. Germline V gives CDR1 MNHEY, CDR2 SMNVEV (reference sequence). CDR3 loop: CASRERDSPLHF. CDR3 sequence (DNA): TGTGCCAGCAGAGAGCGAGATTCACCCCTCCACTTT.

The CDR3 spells CASSERTSGRDEQYF. CDR3 DNA: TGTGCCAGCAGCGAGCGGACTAGCGGGAGGGACGAGCAGTACTTC. The chain uses TRBV12-3 or TRBV12-4 and TRBJ2-7, with TRBD2 matching 15 bases. V was clipped by 6 bases and J by 5 bases; unmatched bases: 5. There are 15 residues in the CDR3.

This clonotype appeared a single time. The chain links TRBV7-2 to TRBJ2-5; 11 bases line up with TRBD2. V was clipped by 3 bases and J by 13 bases; unmatched bases: 10. This CDR3 has 14 residues. Germline-derived CDR1 and CDR2 are SGHTA and FQGNSA. The CDR3 coding sequence is TGTGCCAGCAGCTTCCCGGGACTAGCGGATCTACTGTACTTC. It is translated as CASSFPGLADLLYF.

CDR3 DNA sequence: TGCGCCAGCAGCCAAGTAGCCTTAAGGGACACTGAAGCTTTCTTT. It is translated as CASSQVALRDTEAFF. This chain links TRBV4-3 with TRBJ1-1; D gene uncertain. V was cut by 1 base and J by 3 bases, with 12 bases left in between. CDR3 size: 15 residues. Germline V gene data show CDR1 as LGHNA and CDR2 as YSLEER.

Worth noting for this clonotype: An end of the junction does not agree with germline; a read error may underlie this. The chain is built from TRBV25-1 and TRBJ2-5; D might be TRBD2 (6 bases). CDR1 and CDR2 (germline): MGHDK, SYGVNS. The CDR3 is made up of 15 amino acids. The CDR3, as DNA: TGTGCCGGCAGTGAATTCGGAGGGCCCCAAGAGACCCAGTACTTC. It encodes CAGSEFGGPQETQYF.

This clonotype appeared a few times. V usage is TRBV20-1 and J usage is TRBJ2-1; D is possibly TRBD1 or TRBD2 (5 bases each). The germline V gene encodes CDR1 DFQATT and CDR2 SNEGSKA (reference sequence). Trimming removed 4 bases at V and 5 bases at J, with 21 bases between. The CDR3 totals 16 residues. The CDR3 spells CSAIEKGRAPDNEQFF. CDR3 DNA: TGCAGTGCTATAGAGAAGGGGCGGGCACCAGACAATGAGCAGTTCTTC.

Worth noting for this clonotype: At one of its ends the junction is not consistent with the germline gene, which may arise from a read error. V and J are TRBV7-6 and TRBJ2-5; 8 bases agree with TRBD2. The germline gives CDR1 SGHVS, CDR2 FNYEAQ. The CDR3 has 16 amino acids. The CDR3 nucleotides read TGTGCCAGCAGCTCCCGACTTAGCGGGAACGGGTACGAGCAGTGCTTC. Amino acid sequence: CASSSRLSGNGYEQCF.

This chain connects TRBV6-1 to TRBJ2-6; 14 positions match TRBD2. After removal of 5 bases from V and 1 base from J, the junction contained 10 bases not matched to a gene. This CDR3 spans 20 amino acids. Germline values: CDR1 MNHNS, CDR2 SASEGT. CDR3 nucleotides: TGTGCCAGCAGTCCTACGACTAGCGGGAGGGTCCGGTCTGGGGCCAACGTCCTGACTTTC. Amino acid sequence: CASSPTTSGRVRSGANVLTF.

This clonotype came up a few times. The chain couples TRBV10-3 to TRBJ2-1; 9 bases line up with TRBD2. Germline V lookup: CDR1 ENHRY, CDR2 SYGVKD. Losses at the gene ends were 0 bases for V and 9 bases for J; bases not matched to a gene: 9. The CDR3 loop spans 16 amino acids. CDR3 protein: CAISESNSGSMGEQFF. The CDR3 DNA reads as TGTGCCATCAGTGAGTCGAATAGCGGGAGTATGGGTGAGCAGTTCTTC.

The J gene is TRBJ2-5, the V gene TRBV12-3 or TRBV12-4; TRBD1 might be the D (6 bases). The DNA end lines up better with TRBJ2-7; the J call may be wrong. The CDR3 sequence is 14 residues long. Written as DNA, the CDR3 is TGTGCCAGCAGCAAACAGGGCGCGGATTTCGAGCAGTACTTC. Encoded protein: CASSKQGADFEQYF.

This clonotype was counted a single time. The chain couples TRBV29-1 to TRBJ1-1; D not certain. CDR1 is SQVTM, CDR2 ANQGSEA, per germline. Deletions cut 1 base from V and 3 bases from J, with 9 bases between. CDR3 length: 13 residues. The CDR3 bases are TGCAGCGTTGAAGTGAGGGAATACACTGAAGCTTTCTTT. Amino acid sequence: CSVEVREYTEAFF.

The rearrangement uses TRBV20-1 and TRBJ2-5; D not resolved. Germline CDR1 DFQATT, CDR2 SNEGSKA (reference sequence). The CDR3 is made up of 16 amino acids. Deletions cut 3 bases from V and 1 base from J, with 18 bases between. CDR3 amino acids: CSARDGNSFSQETQYF. The DNA of the CDR3 is TGCAGTGCTAGGGATGGGAACAGCTTCTCCCAAGAGACCCAGTACTTC.